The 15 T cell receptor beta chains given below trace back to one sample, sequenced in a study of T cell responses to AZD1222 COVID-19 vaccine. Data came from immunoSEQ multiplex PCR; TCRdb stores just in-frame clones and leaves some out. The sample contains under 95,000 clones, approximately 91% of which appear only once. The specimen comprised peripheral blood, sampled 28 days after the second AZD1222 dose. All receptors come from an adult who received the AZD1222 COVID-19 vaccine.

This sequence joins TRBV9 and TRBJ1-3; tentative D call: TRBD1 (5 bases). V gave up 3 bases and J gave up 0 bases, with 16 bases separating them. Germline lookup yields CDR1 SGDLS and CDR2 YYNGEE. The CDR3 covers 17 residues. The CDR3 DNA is TGTGCCAGCAGCGCGGACCCGGGGGGGAGCTCTGGAAACACCATATATTTT. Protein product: CASSADPGGSSGNTIYF.

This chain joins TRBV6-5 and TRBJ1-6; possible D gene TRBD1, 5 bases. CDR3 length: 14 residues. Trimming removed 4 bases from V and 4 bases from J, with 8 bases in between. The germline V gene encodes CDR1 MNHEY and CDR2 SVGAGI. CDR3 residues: CASSSQGYNSPLHF. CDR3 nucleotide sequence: TGTGCCAGCAGTTCTCAGGGTTATAATTCACCCCTCCACTTT.

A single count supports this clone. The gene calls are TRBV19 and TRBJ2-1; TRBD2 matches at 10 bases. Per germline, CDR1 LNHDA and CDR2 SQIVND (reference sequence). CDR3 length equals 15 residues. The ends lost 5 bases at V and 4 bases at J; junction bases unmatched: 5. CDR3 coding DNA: TGTGCCAGTAGTCTCGGGACTAGCGAGTACAATGAGCAGTTCTTC. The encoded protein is CASSLGTSEYNEQFF.

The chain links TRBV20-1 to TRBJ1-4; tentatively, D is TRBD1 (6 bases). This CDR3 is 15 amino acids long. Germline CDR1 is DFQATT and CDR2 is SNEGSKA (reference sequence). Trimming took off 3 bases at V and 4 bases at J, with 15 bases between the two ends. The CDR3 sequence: CSASNPDRSNEKLFF. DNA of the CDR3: TGCAGTGCTAGTAATCCGGACAGAAGTAATGAAAAACTGTTTTTT.

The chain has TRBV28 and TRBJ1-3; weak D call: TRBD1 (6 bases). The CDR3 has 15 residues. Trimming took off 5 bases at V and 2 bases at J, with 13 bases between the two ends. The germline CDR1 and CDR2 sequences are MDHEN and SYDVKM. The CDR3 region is CASSPPGGPGNTIYF. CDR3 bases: TGTGCCAGCAGTCCCCCCGGGGGCCCTGGAAACACCATATATTTT. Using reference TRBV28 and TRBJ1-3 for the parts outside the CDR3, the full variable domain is DVKVTQSSRYLVKRTGEKVFLECVQDMDHENMFWYRQDPGLGLRLIYFSYDVKMKEKGDIPEGYSVSREKKERFSLILESASTNQTSMYLCASSPPGGPGNTIYFGEGSWLTVV.

The CDR3 coding sequence is TGTGCCAGCAGCTTCGAGGCAGGGGATGCCGAGCAGTACTTC. Amino acid sequence: CASSFEAGDAEQYF. The V gene is TRBV7-9, the J gene TRBJ2-7, with D possibly matching TRBD1 (6 bases). V lost 3 bases and J 6 bases, leaving 15 bases between the germline ends. The germline CDR1 and CDR2 sequences are SEHNR and FQNEAQ (reference sequence). The length of the CDR3 is 14 residues.

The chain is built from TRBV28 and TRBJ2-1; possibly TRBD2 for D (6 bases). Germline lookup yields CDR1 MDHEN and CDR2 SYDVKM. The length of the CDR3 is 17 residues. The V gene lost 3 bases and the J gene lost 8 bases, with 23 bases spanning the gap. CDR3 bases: TGTGCCAGCAGTTTTAGGGAAATGTGGGGGAGGAACGATGAGCAGTTCTTC. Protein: CASSFREMWGRNDEQFF.

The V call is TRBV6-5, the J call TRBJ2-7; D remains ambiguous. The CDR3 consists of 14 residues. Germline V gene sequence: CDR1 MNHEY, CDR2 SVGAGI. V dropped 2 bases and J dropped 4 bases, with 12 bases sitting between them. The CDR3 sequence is CASSYEAGRYEQYF. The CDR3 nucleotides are TGTGCCAGCAGTTACGAGGCCGGCCGGTACGAGCAGTACTTC.

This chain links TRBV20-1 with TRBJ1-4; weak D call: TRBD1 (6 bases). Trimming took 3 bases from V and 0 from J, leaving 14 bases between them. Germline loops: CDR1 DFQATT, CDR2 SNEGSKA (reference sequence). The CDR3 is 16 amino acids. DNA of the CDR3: TGCAGTGCTAGTTCAGCGGGACATGCAACTAATGAAAAACTGTTTTTT. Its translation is CSASSAGHATNEKLFF.

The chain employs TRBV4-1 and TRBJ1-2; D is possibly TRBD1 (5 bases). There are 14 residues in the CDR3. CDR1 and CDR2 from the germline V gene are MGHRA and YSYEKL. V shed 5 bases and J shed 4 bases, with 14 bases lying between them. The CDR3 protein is CASSIQDTGYGYTF. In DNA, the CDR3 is TGCGCCAGCAGCATACAGGATACGGGCTATGGCTACACCTTC.

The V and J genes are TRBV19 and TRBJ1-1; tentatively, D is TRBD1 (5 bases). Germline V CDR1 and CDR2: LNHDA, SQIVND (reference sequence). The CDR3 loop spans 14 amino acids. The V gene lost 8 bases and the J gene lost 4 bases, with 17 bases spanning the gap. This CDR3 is CASQGLHFFTEAFF. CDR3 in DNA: TGTGCCAGTCAGGGACTGCATTTTTTCACTGAAGCTTTCTTT.

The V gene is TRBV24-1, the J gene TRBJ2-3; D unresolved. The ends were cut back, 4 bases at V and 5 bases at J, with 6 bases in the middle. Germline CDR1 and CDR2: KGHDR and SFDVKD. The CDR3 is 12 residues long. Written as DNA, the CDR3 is TGTGCCACCAGTGAGGCCGGAGATACGCAGTATTTT. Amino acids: CATSEAGDTQYF.

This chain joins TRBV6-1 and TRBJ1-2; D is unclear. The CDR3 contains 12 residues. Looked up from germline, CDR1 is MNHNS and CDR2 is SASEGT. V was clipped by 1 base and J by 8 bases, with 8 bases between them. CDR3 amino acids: CASSEVRVGYTF. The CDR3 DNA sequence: TGTGCCAGCAGTGAAGTGAGGGTCGGCTACACCTTC.

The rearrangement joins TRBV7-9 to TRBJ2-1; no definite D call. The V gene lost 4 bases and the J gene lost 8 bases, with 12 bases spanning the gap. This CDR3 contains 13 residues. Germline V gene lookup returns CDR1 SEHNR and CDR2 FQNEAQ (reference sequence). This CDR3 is CASSSDLGDEQFF. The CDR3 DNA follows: TGTGCCAGCAGCTCCGACCTAGGTGATGAGCAGTTCTTC.

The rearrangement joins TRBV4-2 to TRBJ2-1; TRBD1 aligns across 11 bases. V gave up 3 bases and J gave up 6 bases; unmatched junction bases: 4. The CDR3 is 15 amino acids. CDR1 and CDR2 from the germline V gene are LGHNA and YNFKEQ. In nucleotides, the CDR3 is TGTGCCAGCAGCCATCCGGGACAGGGGGGCAATGAGCAGTTCTTC. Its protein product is CASSHPGQGGNEQFF.